The T cell receptor beta chain described here comes from a study of T and B cells in COVID-19 patients. The wider study: Most recovered patients had mild to moderate COVID-19 treated as outpatients.

Blood genomic DNA input for TRB amplification was roughly 230-550 ng. General study points: Clonality of TRB repertoires was high in active COVID-19; recovery brought above-healthy diversity and richness.

The CDR3 has 14 residues. Germline-derived CDR1 and CDR2 are LNHDA and SQIVND (reference sequence). The trim removed 4 bases at V and 7 bases at J, leaving 9 bases unmatched. By its share, this clonotype is medium-sized (0.01 to 0.1%). The antigen is unknown. TRB rearrangements were amplified by multiplex PCR with BIOMED2 TRB-A/B primers. TCRdb independently ran MiXCR on the multiplex PCR reads; one entry per CDR3 protein. The sample lists approximately 9,500 distinct CDR3 sequences, around 30% occurring once. The sequence was obtained from a human donor who had recovered from COVID-19. J is TRBJ2-5 and V is TRBV19, with 7 bases lining up with TRBD1. The sequenced sample consisted of blood. The DNA of the CDR3 is TGTGCCAGTAGTAGGGGACAGAGTTCGGGGACCCAGTACTTC. It translates to CASSRGQSSGTQYF.